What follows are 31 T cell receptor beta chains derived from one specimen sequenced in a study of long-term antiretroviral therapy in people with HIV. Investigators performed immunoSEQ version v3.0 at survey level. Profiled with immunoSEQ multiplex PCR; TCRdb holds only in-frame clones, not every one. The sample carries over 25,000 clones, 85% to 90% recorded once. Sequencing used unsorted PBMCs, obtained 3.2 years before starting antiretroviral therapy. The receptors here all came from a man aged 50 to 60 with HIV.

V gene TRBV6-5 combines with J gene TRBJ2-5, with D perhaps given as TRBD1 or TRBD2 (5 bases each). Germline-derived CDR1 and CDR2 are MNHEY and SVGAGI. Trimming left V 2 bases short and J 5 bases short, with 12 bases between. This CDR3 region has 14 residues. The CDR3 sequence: CASSYPGRVETQYF. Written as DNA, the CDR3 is TGTGCCAGCAGTTACCCGGGACGTGTGGAGACCCAGTACTTC.

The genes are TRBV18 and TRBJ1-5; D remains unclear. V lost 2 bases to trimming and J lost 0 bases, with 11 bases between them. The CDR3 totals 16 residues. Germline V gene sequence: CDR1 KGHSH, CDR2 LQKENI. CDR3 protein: CASSPFSVHSNQPQHF. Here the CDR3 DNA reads TGTGCCAGCTCACCATTTTCAGTACATAGCAATCAGCCCCAGCATTTT.

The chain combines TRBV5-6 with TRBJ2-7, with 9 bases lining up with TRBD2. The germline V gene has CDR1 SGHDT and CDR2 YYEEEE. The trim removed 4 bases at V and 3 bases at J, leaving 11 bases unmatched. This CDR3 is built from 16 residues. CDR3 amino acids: CASSRKPGLARYEQYF. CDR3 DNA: TGTGCCAGCAGCCGCAAACCCGGACTAGCGCGCTACGAGCAGTACTTC.

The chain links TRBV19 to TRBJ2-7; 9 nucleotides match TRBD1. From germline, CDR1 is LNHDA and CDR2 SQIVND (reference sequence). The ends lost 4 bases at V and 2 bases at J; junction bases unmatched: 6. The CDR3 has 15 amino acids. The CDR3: CASSKDRGGTYEQYF. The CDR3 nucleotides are TGTGCCAGTAGTAAAGACAGGGGGGGAACCTACGAGCAGTACTTC.

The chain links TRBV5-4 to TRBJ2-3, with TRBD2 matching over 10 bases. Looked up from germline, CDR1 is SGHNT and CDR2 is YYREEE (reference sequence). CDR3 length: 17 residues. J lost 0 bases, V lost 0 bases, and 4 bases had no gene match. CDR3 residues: CASSLAPSGRSTDTQYF. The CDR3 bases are TGTGCCAGCAGCTTGGCCCCTAGCGGGAGAAGCACAGATACGCAGTATTTT. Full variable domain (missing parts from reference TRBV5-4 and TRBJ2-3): ETGVTQSPTHLIKTRGQQVTLRCSSQSGHNTVSWYQQALGQGPQFIFQYYREEENGRGNFPPRFSGLQFPNYSSELNVNALELDDSALYLCASSLAPSGRSTDTQYFGPGTRLTVL.

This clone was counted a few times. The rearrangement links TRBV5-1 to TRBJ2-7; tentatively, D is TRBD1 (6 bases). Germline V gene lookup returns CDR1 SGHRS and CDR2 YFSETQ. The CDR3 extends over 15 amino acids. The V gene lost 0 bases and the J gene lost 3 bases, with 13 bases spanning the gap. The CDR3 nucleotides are TGCGCCAGCAGCTTGGGACAGGTCGCGGGCTACGAGCAGTACTTC. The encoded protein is CASSLGQVAGYEQYF.

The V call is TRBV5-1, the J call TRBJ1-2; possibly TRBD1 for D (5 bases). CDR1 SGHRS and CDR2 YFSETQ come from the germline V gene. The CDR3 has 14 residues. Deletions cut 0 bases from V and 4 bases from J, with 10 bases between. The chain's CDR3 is CASSLDVRVYGYTF. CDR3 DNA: TGCGCCAGCAGCTTGGATGTCAGGGTCTATGGCTACACCTTC.

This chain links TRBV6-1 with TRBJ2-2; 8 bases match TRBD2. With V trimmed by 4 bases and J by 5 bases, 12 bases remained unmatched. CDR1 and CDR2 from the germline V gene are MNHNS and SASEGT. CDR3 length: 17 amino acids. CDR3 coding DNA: TGTGCCAGCAGTGCAACCCCGGGACTAGTCCATACCGGGGAGCTGTTTTTT. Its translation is CASSATPGLVHTGELFF.

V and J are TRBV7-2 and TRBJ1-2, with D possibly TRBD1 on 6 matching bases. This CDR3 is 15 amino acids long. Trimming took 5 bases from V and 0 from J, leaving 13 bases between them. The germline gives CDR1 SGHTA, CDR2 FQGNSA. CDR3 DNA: TGTGCCAGCAGCCCCCGGGGGCCAGCTAACTATGGCTACACCTTC. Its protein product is CASSPRGPANYGYTF. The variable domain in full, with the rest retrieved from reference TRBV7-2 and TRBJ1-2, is GAGVSQSPSNKVTEKGKDVELRCDPISGHTALYWYRQSLGQGLEFLIYFQGNSAPDKSGLPSDRFSAERTGGSVSTLTIQRTQQEDSAVYLCASSPRGPANYGYTFGSGTRLTVV.

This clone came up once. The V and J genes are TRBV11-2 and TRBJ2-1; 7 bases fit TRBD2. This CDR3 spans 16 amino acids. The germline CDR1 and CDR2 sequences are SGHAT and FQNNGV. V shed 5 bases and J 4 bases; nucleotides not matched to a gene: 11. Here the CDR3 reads CASSHPGTSAYNEQFF. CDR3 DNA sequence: TGTGCCAGCAGCCATCCGGGAACTAGCGCGTACAATGAGCAGTTCTTC.

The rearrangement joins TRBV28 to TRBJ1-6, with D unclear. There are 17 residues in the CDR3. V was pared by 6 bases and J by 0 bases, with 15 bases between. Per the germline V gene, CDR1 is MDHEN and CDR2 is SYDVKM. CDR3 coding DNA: TGTGCCAGCAGGCCCCCTCTGCGGAGCTCCTATAATTCACCCCTCCACTTT. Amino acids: CASRPPLRSSYNSPLHF.

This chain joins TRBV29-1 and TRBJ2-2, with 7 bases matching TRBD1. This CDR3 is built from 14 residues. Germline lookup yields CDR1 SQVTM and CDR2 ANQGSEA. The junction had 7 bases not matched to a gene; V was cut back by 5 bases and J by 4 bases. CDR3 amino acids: CSVHATGPTGELFF. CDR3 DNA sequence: TGCAGCGTTCACGCGACAGGGCCCACCGGGGAGCTGTTTTTT.

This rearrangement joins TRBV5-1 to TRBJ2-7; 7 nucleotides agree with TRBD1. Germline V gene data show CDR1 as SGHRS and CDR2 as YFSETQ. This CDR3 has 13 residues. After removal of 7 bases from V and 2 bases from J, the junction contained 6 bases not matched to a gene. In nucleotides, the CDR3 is TGCGCCAGCTCGAGGGACAGTACCTACGAGCAGTACTTC. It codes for CASSRDSTYEQYF. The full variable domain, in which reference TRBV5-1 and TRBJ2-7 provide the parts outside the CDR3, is KAGVTQTPRYLIKTRGQQVTLSCSPISGHRSVSWYQQTPGQGLQFLFEYFSETQRNKGNFPGRFSGRQFSNSRSEMNVSTLELGDSALYLCASSRDSTYEQYFGPGTRLTVT.

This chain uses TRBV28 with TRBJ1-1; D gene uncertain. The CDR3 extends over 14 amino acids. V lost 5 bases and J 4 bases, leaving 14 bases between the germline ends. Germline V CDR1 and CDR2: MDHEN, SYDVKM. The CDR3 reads CASSPLRGSTEAFF. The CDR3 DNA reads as TGTGCCAGCAGTCCCTTACGGGGTAGCACTGAAGCTTTCTTT.

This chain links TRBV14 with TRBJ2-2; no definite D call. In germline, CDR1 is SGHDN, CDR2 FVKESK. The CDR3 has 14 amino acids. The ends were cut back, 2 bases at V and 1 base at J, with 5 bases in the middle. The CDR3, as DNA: TGTGCCAGCAGCCAAAGTAGGAACACCGGGGAGCTGTTTTTT. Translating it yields CASSQSRNTGELFF. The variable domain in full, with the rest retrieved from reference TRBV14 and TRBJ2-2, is EAGVTQFPSHSVIEKGQTVTLRCDPISGHDNLYWYRRVMGKEIKFLLHFVKESKQDESGMPNNRFLAERTGGTYSTLKVQPAELEDSGVYFCASSQSRNTGELFFGEGSRLTVL.

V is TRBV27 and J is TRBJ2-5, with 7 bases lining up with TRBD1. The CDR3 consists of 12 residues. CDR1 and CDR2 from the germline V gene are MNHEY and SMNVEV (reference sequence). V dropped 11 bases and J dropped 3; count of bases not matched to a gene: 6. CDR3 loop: CAGITGEETQYF. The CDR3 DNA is TGTGCCGGAATCACAGGGGAAGAGACCCAGTACTTC.

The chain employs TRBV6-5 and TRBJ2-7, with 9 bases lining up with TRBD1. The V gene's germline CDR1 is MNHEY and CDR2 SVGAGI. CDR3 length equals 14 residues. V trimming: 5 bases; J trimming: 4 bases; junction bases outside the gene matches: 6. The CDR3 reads CASSRRQGGYEQYF. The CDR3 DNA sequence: TGTGCCAGCAGTCGCCGACAGGGGGGTTACGAGCAGTACTTC.

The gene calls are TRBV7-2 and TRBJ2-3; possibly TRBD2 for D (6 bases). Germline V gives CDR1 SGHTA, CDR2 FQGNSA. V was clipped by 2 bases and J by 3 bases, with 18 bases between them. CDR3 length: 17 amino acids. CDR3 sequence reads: CASSLSLGGIGTDTQYF. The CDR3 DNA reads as TGTGCCAGCAGCTTAAGTTTGGGGGGTATAGGGACAGATACGCAGTATTTT.

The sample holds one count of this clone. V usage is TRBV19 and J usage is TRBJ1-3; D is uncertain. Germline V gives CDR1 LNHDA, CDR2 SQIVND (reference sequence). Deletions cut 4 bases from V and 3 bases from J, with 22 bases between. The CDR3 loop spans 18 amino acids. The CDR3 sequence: CASSTTAGRRTFGNTIYF. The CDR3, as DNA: TGTGCCAGTAGTACGACCGCCGGGCGAAGGACGTTTGGAAACACCATATATTTT.

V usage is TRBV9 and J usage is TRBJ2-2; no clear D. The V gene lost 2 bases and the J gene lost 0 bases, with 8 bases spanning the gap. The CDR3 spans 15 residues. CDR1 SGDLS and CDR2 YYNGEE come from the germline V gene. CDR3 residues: CASSVQAANTGELFF. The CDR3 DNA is TGTGCCAGCAGCGTTCAGGCAGCGAACACCGGGGAGCTGTTTTTT.

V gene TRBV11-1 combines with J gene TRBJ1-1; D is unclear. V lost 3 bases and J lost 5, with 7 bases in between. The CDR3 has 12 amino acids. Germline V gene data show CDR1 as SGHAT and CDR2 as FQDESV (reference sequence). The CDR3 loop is CASSFAGTEAFF. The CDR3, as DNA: TGTGCCAGCAGCTTCGCCGGGACTGAAGCTTTCTTT.

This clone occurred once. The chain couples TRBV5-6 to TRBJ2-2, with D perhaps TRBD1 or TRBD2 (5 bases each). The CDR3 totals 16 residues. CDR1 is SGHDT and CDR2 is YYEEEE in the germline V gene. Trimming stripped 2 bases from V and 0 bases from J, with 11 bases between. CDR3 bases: TGTGCCAGCAGCTTTGGGGCTAGCACGAACACCGGGGAGCTGTTTTTT. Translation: CASSFGASTNTGELFF. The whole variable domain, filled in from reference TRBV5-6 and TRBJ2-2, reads DAGVTQSPTHLIKTRGQQVTLRCSPKSGHDTVSWYQQALGQGPQFIFQYYEEEERQRGNFPDRFSGHQFPNYSSELNVNALLLGDSALYLCASSFGASTNTGELFFGEGSRLTVL.

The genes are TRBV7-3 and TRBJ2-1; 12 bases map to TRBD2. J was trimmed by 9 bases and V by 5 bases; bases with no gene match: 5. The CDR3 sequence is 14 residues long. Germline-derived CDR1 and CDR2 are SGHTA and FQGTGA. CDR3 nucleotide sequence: TGTGCCAGCAGCCCTAGCGGGAGGGCCGGTGAGCAGTTCTTC. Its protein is CASSPSGRAGEQFF.

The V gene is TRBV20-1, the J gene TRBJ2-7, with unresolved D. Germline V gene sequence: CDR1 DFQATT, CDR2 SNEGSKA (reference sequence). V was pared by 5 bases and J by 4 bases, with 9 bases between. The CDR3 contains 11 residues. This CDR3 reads CSALTPYEQYF. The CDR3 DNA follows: TGCAGTGCTTTGACCCCTTACGAGCAGTACTTC.

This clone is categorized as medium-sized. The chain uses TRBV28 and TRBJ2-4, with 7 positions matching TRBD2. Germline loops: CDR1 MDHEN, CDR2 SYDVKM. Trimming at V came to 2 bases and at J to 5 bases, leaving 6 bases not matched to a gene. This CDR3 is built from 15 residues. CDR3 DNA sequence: TGTGCCAGCAGTTTAGGGAGGGACCCAGAAAACATTCAGTACTTC. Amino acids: CASSLGRDPENIQYF.

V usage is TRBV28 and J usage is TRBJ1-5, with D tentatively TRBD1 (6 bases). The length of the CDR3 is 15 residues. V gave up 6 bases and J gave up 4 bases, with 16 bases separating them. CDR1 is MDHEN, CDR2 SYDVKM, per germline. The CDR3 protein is CASSSIGGDNQPQHF. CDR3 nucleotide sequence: TGTGCCAGCAGCTCAATAGGGGGGGATAATCAGCCCCAGCATTTT.

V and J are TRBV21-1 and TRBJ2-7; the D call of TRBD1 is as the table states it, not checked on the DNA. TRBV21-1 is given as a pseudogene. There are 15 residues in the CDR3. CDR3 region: CASSKSGQGKVEQYF. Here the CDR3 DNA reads TGTGCCAGCAGCAAATCGGGACAGGGTAAAGTTGAGCAGTACTTC.

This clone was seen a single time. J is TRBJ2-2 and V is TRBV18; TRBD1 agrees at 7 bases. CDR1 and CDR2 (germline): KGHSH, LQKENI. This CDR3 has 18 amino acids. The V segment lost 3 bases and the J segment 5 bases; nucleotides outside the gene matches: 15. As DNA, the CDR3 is TGTGCCAGCTCACCTCAGACTCCAGACAGGGTTGGGACCGGGGAGCTGTTTTTT. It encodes CASSPQTPDRVGTGELFF.

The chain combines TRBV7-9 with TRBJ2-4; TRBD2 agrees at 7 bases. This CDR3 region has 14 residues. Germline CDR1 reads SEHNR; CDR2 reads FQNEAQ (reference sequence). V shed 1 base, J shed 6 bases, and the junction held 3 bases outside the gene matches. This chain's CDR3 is CASSLGGGSNIQYF. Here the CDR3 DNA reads TGTGCCAGCAGCTTAGGGGGGGGTTCAAACATTCAGTACTTC.

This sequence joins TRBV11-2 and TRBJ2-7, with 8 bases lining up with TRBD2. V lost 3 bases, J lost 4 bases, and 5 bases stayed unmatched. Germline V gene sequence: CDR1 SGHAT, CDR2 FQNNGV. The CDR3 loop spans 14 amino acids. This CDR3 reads CASSFAGGGYEQYF. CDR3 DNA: TGTGCCAGCAGCTTCGCGGGGGGTGGTTACGAGCAGTACTTC.

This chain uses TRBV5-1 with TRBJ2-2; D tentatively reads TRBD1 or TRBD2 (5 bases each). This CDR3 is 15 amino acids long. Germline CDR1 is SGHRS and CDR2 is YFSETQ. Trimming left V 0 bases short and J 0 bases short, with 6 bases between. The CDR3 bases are TGCGCCAGCAGCTTGGGGGGGTCGAACACCGGGGAGCTGTTTTTT. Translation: CASSLGGSNTGELFF.